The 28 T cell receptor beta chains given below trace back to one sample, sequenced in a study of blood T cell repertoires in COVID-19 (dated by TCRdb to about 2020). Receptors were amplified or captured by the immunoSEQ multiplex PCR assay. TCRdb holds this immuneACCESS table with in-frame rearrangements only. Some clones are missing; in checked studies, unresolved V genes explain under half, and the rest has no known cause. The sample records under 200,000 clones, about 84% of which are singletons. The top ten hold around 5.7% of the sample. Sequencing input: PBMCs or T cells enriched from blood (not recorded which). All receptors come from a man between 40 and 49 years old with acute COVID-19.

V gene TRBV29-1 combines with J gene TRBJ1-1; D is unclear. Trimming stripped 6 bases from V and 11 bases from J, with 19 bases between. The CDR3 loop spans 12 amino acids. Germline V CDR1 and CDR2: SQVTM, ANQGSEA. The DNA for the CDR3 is TGCAGCGTCCGAGACGGAGGATGGAACGCTTTCTTT. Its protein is CSVRDGGWNAFF.

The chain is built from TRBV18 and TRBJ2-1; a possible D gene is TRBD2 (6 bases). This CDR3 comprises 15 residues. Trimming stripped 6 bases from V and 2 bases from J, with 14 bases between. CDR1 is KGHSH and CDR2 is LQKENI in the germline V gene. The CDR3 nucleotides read TGTGCCAGCTCCCCGGGACTGACTACCTACAATGAGCAGTTCTTC. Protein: CASSPGLTTYNEQFF.

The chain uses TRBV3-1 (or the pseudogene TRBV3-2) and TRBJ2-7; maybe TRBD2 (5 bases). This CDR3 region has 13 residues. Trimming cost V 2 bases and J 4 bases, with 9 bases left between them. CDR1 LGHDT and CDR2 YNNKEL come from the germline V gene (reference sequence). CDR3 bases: TGTGCCAGCAGCCAAATTCGGGGTTACGAGCAGTACTTC. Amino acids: CASSQIRGYEQYF.

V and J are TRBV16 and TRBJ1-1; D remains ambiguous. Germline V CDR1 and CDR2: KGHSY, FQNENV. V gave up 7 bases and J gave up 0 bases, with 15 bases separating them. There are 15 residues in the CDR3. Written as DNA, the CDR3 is TGTGCCAGCACGATGCTGGCGGACTTGAACACTGAAGCTTTCTTT. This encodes CASTMLADLNTEAFF.

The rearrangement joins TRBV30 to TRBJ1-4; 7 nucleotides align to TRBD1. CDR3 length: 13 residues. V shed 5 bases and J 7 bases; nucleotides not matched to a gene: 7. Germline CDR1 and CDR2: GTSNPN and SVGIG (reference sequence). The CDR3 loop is CAWLKQGTEKLFF. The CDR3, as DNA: TGTGCCTGGCTGAAACAGGGGACTGAAAAACTGTTTTTT.

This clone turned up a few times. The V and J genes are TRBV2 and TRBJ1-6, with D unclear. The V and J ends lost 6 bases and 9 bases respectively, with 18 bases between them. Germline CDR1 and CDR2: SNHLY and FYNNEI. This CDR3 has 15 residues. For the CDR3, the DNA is TGTGCCAGCAGGGTGGACGGGATCAGTGGTTCACCCCTCCACTTT. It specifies CASRVDGISGSPLHF.

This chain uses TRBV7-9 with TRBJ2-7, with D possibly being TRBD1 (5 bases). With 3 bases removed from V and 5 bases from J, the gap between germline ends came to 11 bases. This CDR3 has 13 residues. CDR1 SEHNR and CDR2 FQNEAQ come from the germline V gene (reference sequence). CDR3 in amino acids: CASSFTGIHEQYF. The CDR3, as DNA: TGTGCCAGCAGCTTTACAGGTATCCACGAGCAGTACTTC. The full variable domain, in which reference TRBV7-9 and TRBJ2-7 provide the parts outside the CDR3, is DTGVSQNPRHKITKRGQNVTFRCDPISEHNRLYWYRQTLGQGPEFLTYFQNEAQLEKSRLLSDRFSAERPKGSFSTLEIQRTEQGDSAMYLCASSFTGIHEQYFGPGTRLTVT.

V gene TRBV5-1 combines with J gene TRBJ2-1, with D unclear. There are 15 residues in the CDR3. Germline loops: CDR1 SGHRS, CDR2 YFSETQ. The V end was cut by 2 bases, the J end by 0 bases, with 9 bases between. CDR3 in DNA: TGCGCCAGCAGCTTACTAACACGCTCCTACAATGAGCAGTTCTTC. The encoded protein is CASSLLTRSYNEQFF. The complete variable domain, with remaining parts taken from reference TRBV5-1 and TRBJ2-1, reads KAGVTQTPRYLIKTRGQQVTLSCSPISGHRSVSWYQQTPGQGLQFLFEYFSETQRNKGNFPGRFSGRQFSNSRSEMNVSTLELGDSALYLCASSLLTRSYNEQFFGPGTRLTVL.

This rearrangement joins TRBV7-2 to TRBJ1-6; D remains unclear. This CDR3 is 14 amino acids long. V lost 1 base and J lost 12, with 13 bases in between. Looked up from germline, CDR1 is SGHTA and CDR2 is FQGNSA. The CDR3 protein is CASSLDPGVRPLHF. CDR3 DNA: TGTGCCAGCAGCTTAGACCCAGGCGTCAGACCCCTCCACTTT. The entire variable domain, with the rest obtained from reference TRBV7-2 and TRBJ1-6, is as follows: GAGVSQSPSNKVTEKGKDVELRCDPISGHTALYWYRQSLGQGLEFLIYFQGNSAPDKSGLPSDRFSAERTGGSVSTLTIQRTQQEDSAVYLCASSLDPGVRPLHFGNGTRLTVT.

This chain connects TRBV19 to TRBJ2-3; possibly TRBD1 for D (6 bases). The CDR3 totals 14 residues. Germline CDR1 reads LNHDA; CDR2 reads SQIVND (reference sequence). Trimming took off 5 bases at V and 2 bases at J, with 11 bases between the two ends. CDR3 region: CASSLRTDTDTQYF. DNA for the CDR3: TGTGCCAGTAGTCTACGGACAGACACAGATACGCAGTATTTT.

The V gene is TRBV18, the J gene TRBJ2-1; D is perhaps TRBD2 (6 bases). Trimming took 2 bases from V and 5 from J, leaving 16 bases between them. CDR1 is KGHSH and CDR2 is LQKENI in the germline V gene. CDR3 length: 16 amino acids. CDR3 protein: CASSPIYGRINNEQFF. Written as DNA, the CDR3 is TGTGCCAGCTCACCAATATACGGGAGAATTAACAATGAGCAGTTCTTC. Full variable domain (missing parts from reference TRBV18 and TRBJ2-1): NAGVMQNPRHLVRRRGQEARLRCSPMKGHSHVYWYRQLPEEGLKFMVYLQKENIIDESGMPKERFSAEFPKEGPSILRIQQVVRGDSAAYFCASSPIYGRINNEQFFGPGTRLTVL.

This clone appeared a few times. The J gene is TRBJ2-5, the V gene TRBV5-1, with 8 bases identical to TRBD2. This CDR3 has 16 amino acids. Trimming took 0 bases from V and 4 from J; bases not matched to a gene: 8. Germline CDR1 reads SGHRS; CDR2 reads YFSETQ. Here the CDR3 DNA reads TGCGCCAGCAGCTTGGCCGGGGCGGGAGGTGGAGAGACCCAGTACTTC. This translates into CASSLAGAGGGETQYF.

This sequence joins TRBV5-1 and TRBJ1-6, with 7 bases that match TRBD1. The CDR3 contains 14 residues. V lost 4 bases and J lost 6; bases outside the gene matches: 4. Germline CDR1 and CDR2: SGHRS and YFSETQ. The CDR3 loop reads CASSEGQTNSPLHF. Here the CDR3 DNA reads TGCGCCAGCAGCGAGGGACAGACTAATTCACCCCTCCACTTT.

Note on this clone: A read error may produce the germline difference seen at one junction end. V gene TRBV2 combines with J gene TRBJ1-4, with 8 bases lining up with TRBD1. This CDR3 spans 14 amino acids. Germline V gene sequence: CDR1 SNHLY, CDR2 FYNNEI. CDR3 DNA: TGTGCCAGCAGAGAAGACAGGGGTGGTGAAAAACTGTTTTTT. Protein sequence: CASREDRGGEKLFF.

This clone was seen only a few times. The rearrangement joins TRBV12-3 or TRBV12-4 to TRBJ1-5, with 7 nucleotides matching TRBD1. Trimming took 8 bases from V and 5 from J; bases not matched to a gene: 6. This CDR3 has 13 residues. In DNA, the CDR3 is TGTGCCAGCTGGGGGCAGGGGGATCAGCCCCAGCATTTT. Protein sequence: CASWGQGDQPQHF.

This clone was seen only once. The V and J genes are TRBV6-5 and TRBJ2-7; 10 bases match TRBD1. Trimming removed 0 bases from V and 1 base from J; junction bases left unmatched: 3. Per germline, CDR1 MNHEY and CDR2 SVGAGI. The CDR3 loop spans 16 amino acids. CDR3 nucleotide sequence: TGTGCCAGCAGTTACTCAGGGACAGGGGCTTCCTACGAGCAGTACTTC. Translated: CASSYSGTGASYEQYF.

CDR3 DNA: TGTGCCAGTAGAAAAAGGACAGGGAGTAATGAAAAACTGTTTTTT. Residues: CASRKRTGSNEKLFF. The chain has TRBV19 and TRBJ1-4; 8 bases match TRBD1. Germline V CDR1 and CDR2: LNHDA, SQIVND (reference sequence). The CDR3 extends over 15 amino acids. V shed 6 bases and J 4 bases; nucleotides not matched to a gene: 7.

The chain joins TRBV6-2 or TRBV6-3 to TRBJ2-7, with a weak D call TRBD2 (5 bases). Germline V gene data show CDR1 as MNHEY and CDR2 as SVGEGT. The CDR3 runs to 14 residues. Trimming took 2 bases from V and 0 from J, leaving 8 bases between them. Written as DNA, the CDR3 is TGTGCCAGCAGTTACCCAGACTACTCCTACGAGCAGTACTTC. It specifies CASSYPDYSYEQYF.

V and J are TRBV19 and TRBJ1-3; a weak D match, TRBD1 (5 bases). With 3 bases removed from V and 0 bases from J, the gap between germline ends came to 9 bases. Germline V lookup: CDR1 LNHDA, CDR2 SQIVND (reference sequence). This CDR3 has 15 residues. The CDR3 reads CASSIQGTSGNTIYF. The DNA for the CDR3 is TGTGCCAGTAGTATTCAGGGCACCTCTGGAAACACCATATATTTT.

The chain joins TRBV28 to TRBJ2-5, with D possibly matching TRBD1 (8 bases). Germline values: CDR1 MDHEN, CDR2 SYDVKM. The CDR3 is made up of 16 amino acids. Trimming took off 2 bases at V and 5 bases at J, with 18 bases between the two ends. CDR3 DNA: TGTGCCAGCAGTTTAGCCCCTTACAGGGGGGGGGAGACCCAGTACTTC. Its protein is CASSLAPYRGGETQYF.

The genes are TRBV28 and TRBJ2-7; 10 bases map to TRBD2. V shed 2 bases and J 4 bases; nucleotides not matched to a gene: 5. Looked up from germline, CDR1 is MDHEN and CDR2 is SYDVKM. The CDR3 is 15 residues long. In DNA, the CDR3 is TGTGCCAGCAGTTTAAGGACTAGCGGATCATACGAGCAGTACTTC. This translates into CASSLRTSGSYEQYF.

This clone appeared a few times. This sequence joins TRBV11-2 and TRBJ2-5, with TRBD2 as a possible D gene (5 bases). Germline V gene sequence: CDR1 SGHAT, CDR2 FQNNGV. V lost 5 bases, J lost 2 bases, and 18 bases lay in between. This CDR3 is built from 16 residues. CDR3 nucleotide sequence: TGTGCCAGCAGCACAAGATGGGCGGGTTTACAAGAGACCCAGTACTTC. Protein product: CASSTRWAGLQETQYF. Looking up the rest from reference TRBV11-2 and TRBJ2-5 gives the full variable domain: EAGVAQSPRYKIIEKRQSVAFWCNPISGHATLYWYQQILGQGPKLLIQFQNNGVVDDSQLPKDRFSAERLKGVDSTLKIQPAKLEDSAVYLCASSTRWAGLQETQYFGPGTRLLVL.

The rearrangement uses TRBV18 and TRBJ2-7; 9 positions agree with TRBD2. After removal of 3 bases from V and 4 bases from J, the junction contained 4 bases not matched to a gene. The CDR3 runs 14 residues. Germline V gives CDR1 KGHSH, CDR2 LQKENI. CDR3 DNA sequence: TGTGCCAGCTCACCCAGCGGGAGGTATTACGAGCAGTACTTC. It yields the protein CASSPSGRYYEQYF.

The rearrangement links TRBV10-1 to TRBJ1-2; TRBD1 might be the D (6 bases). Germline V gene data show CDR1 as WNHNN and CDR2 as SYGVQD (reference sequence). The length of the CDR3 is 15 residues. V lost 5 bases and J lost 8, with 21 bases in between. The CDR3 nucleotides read TGCGCCAGCAGTCGTACCCGAAGGGGGATGGAAGGCTACACCTTC. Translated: CASSRTRRGMEGYTF.

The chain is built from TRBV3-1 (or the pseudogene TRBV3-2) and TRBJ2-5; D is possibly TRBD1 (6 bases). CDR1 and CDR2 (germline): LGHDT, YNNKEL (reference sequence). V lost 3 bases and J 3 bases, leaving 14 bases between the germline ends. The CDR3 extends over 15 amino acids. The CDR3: CASSHPRQAEETQYF. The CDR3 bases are TGTGCCAGCAGCCACCCTCGACAGGCAGAAGAGACCCAGTACTTC.

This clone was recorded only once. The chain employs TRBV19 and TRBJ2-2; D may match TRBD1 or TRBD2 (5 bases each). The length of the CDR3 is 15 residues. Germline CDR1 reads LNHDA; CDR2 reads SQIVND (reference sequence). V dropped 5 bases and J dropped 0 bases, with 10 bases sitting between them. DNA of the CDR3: TGTGCCAGTAGTCTAGCAGGGCCGAACACCGGGGAGCTGTTTTTT. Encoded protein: CASSLAGPNTGELFF.

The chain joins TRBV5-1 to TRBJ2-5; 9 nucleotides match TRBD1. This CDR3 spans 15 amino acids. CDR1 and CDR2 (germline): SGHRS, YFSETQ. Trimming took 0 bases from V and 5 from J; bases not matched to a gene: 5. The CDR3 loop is CASSLGDRVSETQYF. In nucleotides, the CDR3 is TGCGCCAGCAGCTTGGGGGACAGGGTGTCCGAGACCCAGTACTTC.

CDR3 DNA: TGTGCCAGTAGCCTCGGGTGGCTCCGACAGGGGGACTATGGCTACACCTTC. Its translation is CASSLGWLRQGDYGYTF. The chain combines TRBV19 with TRBJ1-2; 9 bases align to TRBD1. This CDR3 is built from 17 residues. Trimming removed 6 bases from V and 3 bases from J; junction bases left unmatched: 14. Germline V gene sequence: CDR1 LNHDA, CDR2 SQIVND (reference sequence).